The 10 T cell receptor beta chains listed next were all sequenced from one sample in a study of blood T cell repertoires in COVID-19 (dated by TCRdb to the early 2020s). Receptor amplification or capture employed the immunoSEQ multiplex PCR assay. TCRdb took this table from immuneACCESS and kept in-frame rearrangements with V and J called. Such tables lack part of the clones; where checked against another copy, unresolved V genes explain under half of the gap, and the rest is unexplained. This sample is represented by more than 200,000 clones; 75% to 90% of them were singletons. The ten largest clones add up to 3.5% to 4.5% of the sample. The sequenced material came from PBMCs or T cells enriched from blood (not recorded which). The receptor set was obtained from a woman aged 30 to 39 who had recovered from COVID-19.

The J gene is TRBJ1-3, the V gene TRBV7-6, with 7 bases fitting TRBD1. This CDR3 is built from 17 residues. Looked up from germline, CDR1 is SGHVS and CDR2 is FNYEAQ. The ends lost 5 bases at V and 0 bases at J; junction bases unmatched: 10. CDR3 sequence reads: CASSNNLRGHSGNTIYF. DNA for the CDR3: TGTGCCAGCAGCAACAACCTGAGGGGGCACTCTGGAAACACCATATATTTT.

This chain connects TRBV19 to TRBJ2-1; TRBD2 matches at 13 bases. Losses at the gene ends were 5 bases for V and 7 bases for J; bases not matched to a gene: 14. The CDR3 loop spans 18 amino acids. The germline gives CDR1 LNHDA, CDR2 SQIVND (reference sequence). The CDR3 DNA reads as TGTGCCAGTAGTGAACACCAATGGACTAGCGGGAGTTCGAATGAGCAGTTCTTC. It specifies CASSEHQWTSGSSNEQFF.

In DNA form, the CDR3 reads TGTGCCAGCAGTCCCTCGTCCCTCACAGATACGCAGTATTTT. It is translated as CASSPSSLTDTQYF. J is TRBJ2-3 and V is TRBV7-3, with D unclear. V was pared by 6 bases and J by 2 bases, with 12 bases between. The CDR3 loop spans 14 amino acids. In germline, CDR1 is SGHTA, CDR2 FQGTGA.

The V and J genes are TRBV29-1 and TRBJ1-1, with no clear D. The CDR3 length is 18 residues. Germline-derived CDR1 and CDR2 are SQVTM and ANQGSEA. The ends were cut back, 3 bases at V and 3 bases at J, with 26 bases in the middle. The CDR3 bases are TGCAGCGTTGACCTTCCACCCCAGAGGAAAGGAGTTGACACTGAAGCTTTCTTT. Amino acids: CSVDLPPQRKGVDTEAFF.

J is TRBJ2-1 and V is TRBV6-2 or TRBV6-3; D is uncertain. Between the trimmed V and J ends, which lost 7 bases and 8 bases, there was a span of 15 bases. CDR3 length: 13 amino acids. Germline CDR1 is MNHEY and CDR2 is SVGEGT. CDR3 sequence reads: CASNPAVNYEQFF. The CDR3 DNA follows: TGTGCCAGCAACCCGGCAGTTAATTATGAGCAGTTCTTC.

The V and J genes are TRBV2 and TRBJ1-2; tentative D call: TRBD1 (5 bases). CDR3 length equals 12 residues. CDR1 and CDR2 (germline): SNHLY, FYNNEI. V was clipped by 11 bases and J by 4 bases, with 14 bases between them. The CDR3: CAETQQGYGYTF. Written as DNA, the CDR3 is TGTGCCGAAACCCAGCAGGGCTATGGCTACACCTTC.

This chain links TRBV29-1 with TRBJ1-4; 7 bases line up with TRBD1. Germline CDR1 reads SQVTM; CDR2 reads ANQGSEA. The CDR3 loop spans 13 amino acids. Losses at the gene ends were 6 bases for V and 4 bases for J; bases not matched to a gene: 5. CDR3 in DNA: TGCAGCGTCAAGACAGGGAGTAATGAAAAACTGTTTTTT. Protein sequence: CSVKTGSNEKLFF.

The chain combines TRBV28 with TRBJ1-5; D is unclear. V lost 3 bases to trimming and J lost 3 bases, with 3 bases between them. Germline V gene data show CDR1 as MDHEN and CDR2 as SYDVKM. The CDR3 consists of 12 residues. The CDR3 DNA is TGTGCCAGCAGTTTGTACAATCAGCCCCAGCATTTT. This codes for CASSLYNQPQHF. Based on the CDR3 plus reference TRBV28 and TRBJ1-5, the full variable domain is DVKVTQSSRYLVKRTGEKVFLECVQDMDHENMFWYRQDPGLGLRLIYFSYDVKMKEKGDIPEGYSVSREKKERFSLILESASTNQTSMYLCASSLYNQPQHFGDGTRLSIL.

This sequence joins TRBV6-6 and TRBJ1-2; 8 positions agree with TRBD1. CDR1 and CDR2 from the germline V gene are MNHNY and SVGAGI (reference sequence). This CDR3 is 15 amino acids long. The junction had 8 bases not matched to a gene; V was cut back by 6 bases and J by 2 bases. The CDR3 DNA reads TGTGCCAGCAGCCCTACCGGACAGGGAAACTATGGCTACACCTTC. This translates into CASSPTGQGNYGYTF.

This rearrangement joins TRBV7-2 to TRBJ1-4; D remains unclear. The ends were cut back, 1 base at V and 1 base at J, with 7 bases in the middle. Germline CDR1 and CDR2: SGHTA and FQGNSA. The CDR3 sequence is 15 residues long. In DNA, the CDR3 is TGTGCCAGCAGCTTAGGTCTGCGAACTAATGAAAAACTGTTTTTT. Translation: CASSLGLRTNEKLFF.